The rows below give T cell receptor beta chains drawn from one sample of a study of blood T cell repertoires in COVID-19. Clones were sequenced by immunoSEQ multiplex PCR, and TCRdb holds only the in-frame ones, with some missing. The table lists about 200,000 clones, roughly 76% of them singletons. The source material was peripheral blood. The receptors shown here come from a human donor in a cohort sampled during active COVID-19. Each CDR3 is given with its conserved first and last residue. Each record gives: V gene, D gene, J gene, clone size, CDR3 DNA, CDR3 protein. D genes are given only for firm matches. Size values are once, few and many counts, or a class for expanded clones, and some rows have none.

>TRBV6-2/TRBV6-3|TRBD2|TRBJ2-7|NA
TGTGCCAGCAGACCTACGGGGGGGTTGTACGAGCAGTACTTC
CASRPTGGLYEQYF
>TRBV6-2/TRBV6-3|TRBD1|TRBJ1-4|NA
TGTGCCAGCAGCCGGGCGGGGGACAGGGCGAGAAGTGAAAAACTGTTTTTT
CASSRAGDRARSEKLFF
>TRBV6-5|NA|TRBJ1-2|NA
TGTGCCAGCAGGAGGACCAGGGAGGCGGGTTATGGCTACACCTTC
CASRRTREAGYGYTF
>TRBV19|NA|TRBJ2-7|NA
TGTGCCAGTAGTACGGGGACTGACTCCTACGAGCAGTACTTC
CASSTGTDSYEQYF
>TRBV6-5|NA|TRBJ2-1|NA
TGTGCCAGCGGGGGGAGGCCCGCCAATGAGCAGTTCTTC
CASGGRPANEQFF
>TRBV6-2/TRBV6-3|NA|TRBJ1-2|NA
TGTGCCAGCAGTTGGCAGGGGGGCTACACCTTC
CASSWQGGYTF
>TRBV30|NA|TRBJ2-7|NA
TGTGCCTGGAGTGGAGATAGCTATCCTCCGAAGGTTTCTCCGTACGAGCAGTACTTC
CAWSGDSYPPKVSPYEQYF
>TRBV28|NA|TRBJ1-1|NA
TGTGCCAGCAGTCCCCAAGGGACATTAGGTGAAGCTTTCTTT
CASSPQGTLGEAFF
>TRBV12-3/TRBV12-4|NA|TRBJ1-6|NA
TGTGCCAGCAGTTTCCTTAATTCACCCCTCCACTTT
CASSFLNSPLHF
>TRBV24-1|NA|TRBJ2-3|NA
TGTGCCACCAGTGACCGGCTGGGGGGAACAGATACGCAGTATTTT
CATSDRLGGTDTQYF
>TRBV28|NA|TRBJ2-1|few
TGTGCCAGCGCCAATAGCGGAAGCTCCTACAATGAGCAGTTCTTC
CASANSGSSYNEQFF
>TRBV18|NA|TRBJ1-1|NA
TGTGCCAGCTCAACCCAGGGTAGTCGCACTGAAGCTTTCTTT
CASSTQGSRTEAFF
>TRBV27|TRBD2|TRBJ2-6|NA
TGTGCCAGCAGTTTATTAGCGGGGGGCTACTCTGGGGCCAACGTCCTGACTTTC
CASSLLAGGYSGANVLTF
>TRBV4-3|TRBD2|TRBJ2-5|NA
TGCGCCAGCAGCCAGTTAGCGGGAGTTGGGGAGACCCAGTACTTC
CASSQLAGVGETQYF
>TRBV19|TRBD1|TRBJ1-3|NA
TGTGCCAGTTGCCTCGACAGGGTTGGAAACACCATATATTTT
CASCLDRVGNTIYF
>TRBV28|NA|TRBJ2-7|NA
TGTGCCAGCAGCATACAGGGATCAGGCGAGCAGTACTTC
CASSIQGSGEQYF
>TRBV6-5|NA|TRBJ2-7|NA
TGTGCCAGCAGTTACAGGGGCCGCTACTCCTACGAGCAGTACTTC
CASSYRGRYSYEQYF
>TRBV7-9|NA|TRBJ2-1|NA
TGTGCCAGTTCCAACAGTCTATACAATGAGCAGTTCTTC
CASSNSLYNEQFF
>TRBV28|TRBD1|TRBJ2-7|NA
TGTGCCAGCAGTTCCGAGGGACAGACGACCTACGAGCAGTACTTC
CASSSEGQTTYEQYF
>TRBV4-1|TRBD1|TRBJ1-5|NA
TGCGCCAGCAGCCAAGAGGACAGGGGGCCGTTTCAGCCCCAGCATTTT
CASSQEDRGPFQPQHF
>TRBV6-5|NA|TRBJ2-7|NA
TGTGCCAGCAGTTATTACGACAGGACCTACGAGCAGTACTTC
CASSYYDRTYEQYF
>TRBV28|TRBD2|TRBJ2-1|NA
TGTGCCAGCAGTTTTCTTGGCGGGAGGGCCGTTGAGCAGTTCTTC
CASSFLGGRAVEQFF
>TRBV19|NA|TRBJ1-2|NA
TGTGCCAGTAGTACTCCGGGGGACTCCTATGGCTACACCTTC
CASSTPGDSYGYTF
>TRBV5-6|TRBD1|TRBJ1-5|few
TGTGCCAGCAGCTCCTCCGGGACAGGGATTAGTCAGCCCCAGCATTTT
CASSSSGTGISQPQHF
>TRBV29-1|TRBD2|TRBJ2-7|NA
TGCAGCGTGGGGGACTTGGGGAGGGGCGAGCAGTACTTC
CSVGDLGRGEQYF
>TRBV6-1|NA|TRBJ2-7|NA
TGTGCCAGCAGTGAAACCAGGGTGAGGGAGCAGTACTTC
CASSETRVREQYF
>TRBV27|TRBD2|TRBJ2-7|NA
TGTGCCAGCAGTTTAAGGGCTAGCGGTACCTACGAGCAGTACTTC
CASSLRASGTYEQYF
>TRBV5-1|NA|TRBJ2-2|few
TGCGCCAGCAGCTTGGACAGCTACACCGGGGAGCTGTTTTTT
CASSLDSYTGELFF
>TRBV10-3|NA|TRBJ2-7|NA
TGTGCCATCAGTGACCGGGACAAATCCTACGAGCAGTACTTC
CAISDRDKSYEQYF
>TRBV27|TRBD2|TRBJ2-1|few
TGTGCCAGCAGTTTAAAGACTAGCGGGTATGATGAGCAGTTCTTC
CASSLKTSGYDEQFF
>TRBV4-2|TRBD2|TRBJ2-7|few
TGTGCCAGCAGCCCGGGAGGGCGCGAGCAGTACTTC
CASSPGGREQYF
>TRBV15|TRBD1|TRBJ1-5|NA
TGTGCCACCAGCAGAGAAATAACAGGGGGCAGCCAGCCCCAGCATTTT
CATSREITGGSQPQHF
>TRBV7-2|TRBD2|TRBJ2-7|once
TGTGCCAGCACCCATACGGGGCTAGCGGGGTACGAGCAGTACTTC
CASTHTGLAGYEQYF